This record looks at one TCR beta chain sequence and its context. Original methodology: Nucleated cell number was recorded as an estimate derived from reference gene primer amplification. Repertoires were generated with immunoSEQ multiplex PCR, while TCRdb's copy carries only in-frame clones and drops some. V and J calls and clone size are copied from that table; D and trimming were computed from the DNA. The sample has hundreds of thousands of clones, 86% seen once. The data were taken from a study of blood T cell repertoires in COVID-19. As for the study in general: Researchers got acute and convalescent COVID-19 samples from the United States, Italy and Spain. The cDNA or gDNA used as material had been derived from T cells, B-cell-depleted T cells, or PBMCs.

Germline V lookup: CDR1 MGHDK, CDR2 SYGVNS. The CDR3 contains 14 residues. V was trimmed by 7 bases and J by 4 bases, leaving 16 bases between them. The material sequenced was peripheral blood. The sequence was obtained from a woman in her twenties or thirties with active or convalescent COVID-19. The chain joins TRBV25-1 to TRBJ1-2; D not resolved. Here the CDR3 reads CASTPSDALYGYTF. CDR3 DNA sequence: TGTGCCAGCACACCCAGCGATGCGCTCTATGGCTACACCTTC.